The rows below give T cell receptor beta chains drawn from one sample of a study of T-cell reconstitution after alpha-beta-depleted transplantation in children. MiXCR, applied by TCRdb to the PCR reads, yields one record per CDR3 protein. The sample consists of around 200,000 distinct CDR3 sequences, more than 6.5% of them appearing once. The specimen was PBMCs from the stem cell graft donor, collected from the stem cell graft. Receptor source: a human donor who donated a stem cell graft to a child with Wiskott-Aldrich syndrome. CDR3s include the opening cysteine and the closing phenylalanine or tryptophan. Each record gives: CDR3 length, V gene, D gene, J gene, clone size, CDR3 protein, CDR3 DNA. A D gene is named only where the DNA matches it firmly. Size is omitted from some rows. Given values are once, few, many or a class for expanded clones.

14,TRBV6-1,.,TRBJ2-1,few,CASSLSRAGGEQFF,TGTGCCAGCAGCCTTTCCCGGGCCGGGGGTGAGCAGTTCTTC
13,TRBV18,.,TRBJ2-7,many,CASSLRIQEEQYF,TGTGCCAGCTCACTGCGTATCCAGGAGGAGCAGTACTTC
15,TRBV12-2,.,TRBJ1-5,.,CASRLSAGSGQPQHF,TGTGCAAGTCGCTTAAGTGCAGGATCCGGCCAGCCCCAGCATTTT
14,TRBV5-1,TRBD1,TRBJ2-3,many,CASVRDRGTDTQYF,TGCGCCAGCGTCCGGGACAGGGGGACAGATACGCAGTATTTT
17,TRBV20-1,.,TRBJ1-4,.,CSARDQTGSATNEKLFF,TGCAGTGCTAGAGATCAAACAGGCAGCGCAACTAATGAAAAACTGTTTTTT
16,TRBV10-3,TRBD1,TRBJ1-2,many,CAISVDRGELNYGYTF,TGTGCCATCAGTGTGGACAGGGGCGAACTGAACTATGGCTACACCTTC
14,TRBV25-1,.,TRBJ2-7,few,CASSADKGDYEQYF,TGTGCCAGCAGTGCCGACAAGGGGGACTACGAGCAGTACTTC
13,TRBV15,.,TRBJ1-1,many,CATSRDRDTEAFF,TGTGCCACCAGCAGAGATCGCGACACTGAAGCTTTCTTT
16,TRBV24-1,TRBD2,TRBJ2-5,many,CATSDLRLAGQETQYF,TGTGCCACCAGTGATTTACGGCTAGCGGGGCAAGAGACCCAGTACTTC
17,TRBV4-1,.,TRBJ2-7,many,CASSQVRTVENLYEQYF,TGCGCCAGCAGCCAAGTACGGACGGTGGAAAATCTCTACGAGCAGTACTTC
12,TRBV20-1,.,TRBJ2-7,.,CSAKTDSYEQYF,TGCAGTGCTAAGACAGACTCCTACGAGCAGTACTTC
14,TRBV20-1,.,TRBJ2-2,many,CSAIGDTGTGELFF,TGCAGTGCCATTGGGGACACGGGCACCGGGGAGCTGTTTTTT
17,TRBV11-1,.,TRBJ2-6,many,CASSHGQASSGANVLTF,TGTGCCAGCAGCCACGGACAAGCAAGCTCTGGGGCCAACGTCCTGACTTTC
15,TRBV19,.,TRBJ1-5,many,CASNPDGALNQPQHF,TGTGCCAGTAACCCGGACGGCGCCCTCAATCAGCCCCAGCATTTT
17,TRBV4-1,.,TRBJ1-1,many,CASSQRPEGRANTEAFF,TGCGCCAGCAGCCAGCGTCCGGAGGGCAGAGCTAACACTGAAGCTTTCTTT
11,TRBV12-3/TRBV12-4,.,TRBJ1-4,.,CASSKGEKLFF,TGTGCCAGCAGCAAAGGCGAAAAACTGTTTTTT
15,TRBV6-5,TRBD1,TRBJ2-1,many,CASRFRDRELNEQFF,TGTGCCAGCAGGTTCCGGGACAGGGAGCTCAATGAGCAGTTCTTC
13,TRBV20-1,.,TRBJ2-7,many,CSAHGPKADEQYF,TGCAGTGCTCACGGCCCTAAGGCAGACGAGCAGTACTTC
14,TRBV2,.,TRBJ2-1,many,CASNPTAQSDEQFF,TGTGCCAGCAACCCTACAGCGCAGTCGGATGAGCAGTTCTTC
17,TRBV3-1,TRBD2,TRBJ2-5,.,CTFSLAFKRGGGETQYF,TGTACCTTCAGTTTAGCGTTTAAGCGGGGGGGCGGAGAGACCCAGTACTTC
13,TRBV20-1,TRBD1,TRBJ1-2,many,CSVSDREGGGYTF,TGCAGTGTTTCGGACAGGGAGGGAGGTGGCTACACCTTC
13,TRBV24-1,.,TRBJ1-1,many,CATSDLRGTEAFF,TGTGCCACCAGTGATTTGAGGGGGACTGAAGCTTTCTTT
15,TRBV5-1,TRBD2,TRBJ2-1,many,CASSLTSDSYNEQFF,TGCGCCAGCAGCTTGACTAGCGACTCCTACAATGAGCAGTTCTTC
13,TRBV10-1,.,TRBJ2-5,many,CASSARLEETQYF,TGCGCCAGCAGTGCAAGGTTGGAGGAGACCCAGTACTTC
11,TRBV12-3/TRBV12-4,.,TRBJ1-2,many,CASRLRSGYTF,TGTGCCAGCAGGTTACGGTCCGGCTACACCTTC
12,TRBV5-1,.,TRBJ2-7,many,CASSLESYEQYF,TGTGCCAGCAGCTTGGAGAGCTACGAGCAGTACTTC